These 15 T cell receptor beta chains were all obtained from the same sample, sequenced in a study of T cells in Graves' hyperthyroidism and ophthalmopathy. RNA transcripts gave rise to amplified TCR beta CDR3 regions. TCR CDR3 underwent first-round RT-PCR with the HTBI primer set. TCRdb reprocessed the multiplex PCR reads with MiXCR, giving one entry per CDR3 protein. The sample consists of 300,000 to 450,000 distinct CDR3 sequences, around 13% of them appearing once. The sample comprised blood. These TCRs come from a woman aged 18-29 years with Graves' hyperthyroidism.

This clonotype was seen at least ten times. The rearrangement links TRBV14 to TRBJ2-7; 7 nucleotides line up with TRBD1. V shed 4 bases, J shed 1 base, and the junction held 10 bases outside the gene matches. CDR1 is SGHDN and CDR2 is FVKESK in the germline V gene. This CDR3 is built from 16 residues. CDR3 sequence: CASSPGPMTGSYEQYF. CDR3 nucleotides: TGTGCCAGCAGCCCCGGACCGATGACAGGGTCCTACGAGCAGTACTTC.

The sample holds many counts of this clonotype. The chain links TRBV6-4 to TRBJ1-1, with D perhaps TRBD1 (6 bases). Trimming cost V 6 bases and J 5 bases, with 13 bases left between them. CDR1 and CDR2 from the germline V gene are MRHNA and SNTAGT. The CDR3 spans 13 residues. The CDR3 loop is CASRDSGLTEAFF. CDR3 coding DNA: TGTGCCAGCAGGGACAGTGGGTTAACTGAAGCTTTCTTT.

The chain combines TRBV11-2 with TRBJ2-7; 7 bases fit TRBD1. Germline V gives CDR1 SGHAT, CDR2 FQNNGV. The length of the CDR3 is 14 residues. V was clipped by 5 bases and J by 4 bases; unmatched bases: 8. CDR3 in DNA: TGTGCCAGCAGCACCTGGGACAGCGGATACGAGCAGTACTTC. Protein product: CASSTWDSGYEQYF.

This clonotype appeared many times. V usage is TRBV3-1 and J usage is TRBJ1-5; D unresolved. This CDR3 contains 13 residues. The V and J ends lost 2 bases and 3 bases respectively, with 5 bases between them. Per the germline V gene, CDR1 is LGHDT and CDR2 is YNNKEL (reference sequence). Here the CDR3 DNA reads TGTGCCAGCAGCCAAATGAACAATCAGCCCCAGCATTTT. Encoded protein: CASSQMNNQPQHF.

This clonotype was recorded many times. The gene calls are TRBV7-8 and TRBJ2-6; D is unresolved. This CDR3 contains 12 residues. The V end was cut by 2 bases, the J end by 12 bases, with 8 bases between. Per the germline V gene, CDR1 is SGHVS and CDR2 is FQNEAQ. CDR3 loop: CASSLSHSVLTF. Here the CDR3 DNA reads TGTGCCAGCAGCTTATCCCACTCCGTCCTGACTTTC.

This clonotype appeared many times. The CDR3: CSARDPTSGWNEQFF. The CDR3 nucleotides are TGCAGTGCTAGAGATCCGACTAGCGGGTGGAATGAGCAGTTCTTC. The V and J genes are TRBV20-1 and TRBJ2-1; 10 nucleotides line up with TRBD2. V trimming: 0 bases; J trimming: 7 bases; junction bases outside the gene matches: 6. This CDR3 is 15 amino acids long. CDR1 and CDR2 (germline): DFQATT, SNEGSKA (reference sequence).

The sample holds many counts of this clonotype. This rearrangement joins TRBV7-3 to TRBJ2-2; the D is unclear. The length of the CDR3 is 13 residues. V dropped 4 bases and J dropped 8 bases, with 11 bases sitting between them. CDR1 and CDR2 (germline): SGHTA, FQGTGA. CDR3 amino acids: CASSSRPGGELFF. In nucleotides, the CDR3 is TGTGCCAGCAGCTCAAGGCCGGGTGGGGAGCTGTTTTTT. Variable domain in full (rest from reference TRBV7-3 and TRBJ2-2): GAGVSQTPSNKVTEKGKYVELRCDPISGHTALYWYRQSLGQGPEFLIYFQGTGAADDSGLPNDRFFAVRPEGSVSTLKIQRTERGDSAVYLCASSSRPGGELFFGEGSRLTVL.

This clonotype appeared many times. The V gene is TRBV28, the J gene TRBJ1-2, with 10 positions matching TRBD1. V lost 2 bases to trimming and J lost 4 bases; unmatched junction nucleotides: 7. This CDR3 comprises 16 residues. Germline CDR1 and CDR2: MDHEN and SYDVKM. The CDR3 spells CASSLQGQGKIYGYTF. The CDR3 nucleotides read TGTGCCAGCAGTTTACAGGGACAGGGGAAAATCTATGGCTACACCTTC.

This clonotype showed up many times. The V call is TRBV28, the J call TRBJ2-1, with D possibly being TRBD2 (5 bases). Germline values: CDR1 MDHEN, CDR2 SYDVKM. The CDR3 is made up of 11 amino acids. Trimming pared 3 bases from V and 14 bases from J, leaving 11 bases between. This CDR3 is CASSLFSSEFF. The CDR3 DNA is TGTGCCAGCAGTTTGTTTAGTAGCGAGTTCTTC.

To note about this clonotype: A read error may be the cause here, since a much bigger clone is one base away. The chain joins TRBV27 to TRBJ2-1, with D uncertain. Trimming removed 7 bases from V and 10 bases from J, with 14 bases in between. CDR1 is MNHEY and CDR2 is SMNVEV in the germline V gene (reference sequence). The CDR3 has 12 amino acids. This chain's CDR3 is CASKAGGHEQFF. In nucleotides, the CDR3 is TGTGCCAGCAAGGCAGGTGGCCACGAGCAGTTCTTC.

This clonotype has a count of ten or more. The rearrangement links TRBV2 to TRBJ2-7; 7 bases agree with TRBD1. The trim removed 11 bases at V and 1 base at J, leaving 14 bases unmatched. From germline, CDR1 is SNHLY and CDR2 FYNNEI. The CDR3 extends over 15 amino acids. CDR3: CASETGAIPSYEQYF. In nucleotides, the CDR3 is TGTGCCTCGGAAACAGGGGCGATCCCATCCTACGAGCAGTACTTC.

This clonotype was picked up many times. The rearrangement links TRBV5-1 to TRBJ2-1, with TRBD2 identical over 16 bases. CDR3 length equals 17 residues. Losses at the gene ends were 4 bases for V and 4 bases for J; bases not matched to a gene: 5. Germline V gene sequence: CDR1 SGHRS, CDR2 YFSETQ. The DNA of the CDR3 is TGCGCCAGCAGCCTGGGGACTAGCGGGAGGGGATACAATGAGCAGTTCTTC. This gives the protein CASSLGTSGRGYNEQFF.

The chain uses TRBV2 and TRBJ2-7; 10 bases match TRBD1. The germline CDR1 and CDR2 sequences are SNHLY and FYNNEI. This CDR3 is 15 amino acids long. The trim removed 4 bases at V and 3 bases at J, leaving 6 bases unmatched. CDR3 residues: CASSGRDRGHYEQYF. CDR3 DNA: TGTGCCAGCAGTGGCCGGGACAGGGGACACTACGAGCAGTACTTC.

This clonotype was seen repeatedly, ten times or more. This chain uses TRBV29-1 with TRBJ2-3; no firm D call. The CDR3 contains 13 residues. Germline V gene lookup returns CDR1 SQVTM and CDR2 ANQGSEA. V dropped 7 bases and J dropped 0 bases, with 11 bases sitting between them. Here the CDR3 DNA reads TGCAGCGGGTATTTCCCTAGCACAGATACGCAGTATTTT. Translating it yields CSGYFPSTDTQYF.

Many counts were recorded for this clonotype. J is TRBJ2-1 and V is TRBV5-1, with a possible D match to TRBD1 (5 bases). CDR3 size: 14 residues. The germline V and J ends were trimmed by 3 bases and 7 bases, with 14 bases remaining between them. Germline CDR1 SGHRS, CDR2 YFSETQ. CDR3: CASSYVDNRNEQFF. The CDR3 DNA is TGCGCCAGCAGCTATGTTGACAACAGGAATGAGCAGTTCTTC.